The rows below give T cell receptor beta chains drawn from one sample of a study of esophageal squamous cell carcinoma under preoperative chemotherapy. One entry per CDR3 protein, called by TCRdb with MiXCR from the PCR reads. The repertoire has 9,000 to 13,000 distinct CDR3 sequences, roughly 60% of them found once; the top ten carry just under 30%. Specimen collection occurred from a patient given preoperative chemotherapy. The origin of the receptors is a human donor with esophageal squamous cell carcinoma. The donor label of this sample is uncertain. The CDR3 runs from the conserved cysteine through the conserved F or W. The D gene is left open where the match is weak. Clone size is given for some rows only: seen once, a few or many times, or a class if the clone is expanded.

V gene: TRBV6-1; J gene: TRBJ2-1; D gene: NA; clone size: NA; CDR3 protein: CASSAERGGPDKETQYF; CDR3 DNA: TGTGCCAGCAGTGCGGAGAGGGGGGGGCCGGACAAAGAGACGCAGTATTTC
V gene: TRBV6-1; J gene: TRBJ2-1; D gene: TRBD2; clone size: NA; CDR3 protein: CASSMRLAGGLYNEQFF; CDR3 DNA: TGTGCCAGCAGCATGAGACTAGCGGGAGGGCTTTACAATGAGCAGTTCTTC
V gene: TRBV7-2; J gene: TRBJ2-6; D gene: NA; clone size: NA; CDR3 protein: CASSLARGSGANALTF; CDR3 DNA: TGTGCCAGCAGCTTAGCACGTGGCTCTGGGGCCAACGCCCTGACTTTC
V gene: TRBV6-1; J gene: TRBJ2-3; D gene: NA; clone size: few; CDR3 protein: CASGEFGGSYQETQYF; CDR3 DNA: TGTGCCAGCGGGGAATTTGGGGGAAGTTACCAAGAGACGCAGTATTTT
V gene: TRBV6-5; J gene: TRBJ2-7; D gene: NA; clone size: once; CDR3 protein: CASSYGQGFSYEQYF; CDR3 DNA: TGTGCCAGCAGTTACGGGCAGGGATTCTCCTACGAGCAGTACTTC
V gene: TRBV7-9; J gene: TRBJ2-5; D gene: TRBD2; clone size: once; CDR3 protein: CASSPGLAGDIETQYF; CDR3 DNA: TGTGCCAGCAGCCCTGGACTAGCGGGAGATATCGAGACCCAGTACTTC
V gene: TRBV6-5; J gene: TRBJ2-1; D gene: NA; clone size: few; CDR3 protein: CASSYGRADEQFF; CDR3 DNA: TGTGCCAGCAGTTATGGCAGGGCGGATGAGCAGTTCTTC
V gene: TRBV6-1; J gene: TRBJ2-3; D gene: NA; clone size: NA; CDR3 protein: CASIAGTGVRGTNTQYF; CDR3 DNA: TGTGCCAGCATCGCGGGCACGGGGGTGCGAGGCACAAACACGCAGTATTTC
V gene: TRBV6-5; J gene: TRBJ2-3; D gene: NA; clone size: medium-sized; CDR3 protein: CASSYVRGGEDTQYF; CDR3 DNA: TGTGCCAGCAGTTACGTCAGGGGGGGCGAAGATACGCAGTATTTT
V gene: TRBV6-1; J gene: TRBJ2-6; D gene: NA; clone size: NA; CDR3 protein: CGSKAVSTDKQYF; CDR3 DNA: TGTGGCAGCAAGGCTGTGAGCACCGATAAGCAGTACTTT
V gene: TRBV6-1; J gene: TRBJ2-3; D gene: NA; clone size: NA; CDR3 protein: CASIVIGQGGSTDTQYF; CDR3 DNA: TGTGCCAGCATCGTCATCGGGCAGGGGGGTAGCACAGATACGCAGTATTTT
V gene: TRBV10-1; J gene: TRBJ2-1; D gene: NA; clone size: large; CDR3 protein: CAISPGRSEQFF; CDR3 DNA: TGCGCCATCTCACCTGGGAGGAGTGAGCAGTTCTTC
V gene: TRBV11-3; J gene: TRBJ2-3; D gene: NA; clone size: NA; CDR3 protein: CASSSKPVNTETLYF; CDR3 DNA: TGTGCCAGCAGCTCGAAGCCTGTGAACACCGAGACGCTGTATTTT
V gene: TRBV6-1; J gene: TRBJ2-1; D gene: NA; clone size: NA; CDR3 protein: CASSGFYNEQFF; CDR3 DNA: TGTGCCAGTAGTGGGTTTTACAATGAGCAGTTCTTC
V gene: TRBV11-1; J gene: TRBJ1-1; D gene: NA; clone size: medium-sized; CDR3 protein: CASSLVFWPQGTEAFF; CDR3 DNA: TGTGCCAGCAGCTTAGTATTCTGGCCCCAAGGGACTGAAGCTTTCTTT
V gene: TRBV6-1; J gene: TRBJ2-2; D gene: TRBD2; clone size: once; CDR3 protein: CASRGTKRGLGLAAVEPGAQFF; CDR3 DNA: TGTGCCAGCAGGGGGACTAAGCGGGGGCTGGGCCTAGCGGCTGTGGAGCCCGGTGCGCAGTTTTTT
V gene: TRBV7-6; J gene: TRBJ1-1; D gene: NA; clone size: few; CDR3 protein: CASSLVWGDAFF; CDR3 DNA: TGTGCCAGCAGCTTAGTGTGGGGTGACGCTTTCTTT
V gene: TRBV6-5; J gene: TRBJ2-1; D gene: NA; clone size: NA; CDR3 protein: CASSYSLAGRQFF; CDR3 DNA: TGTGCCAGCAGTTACTCCCTAGCAGGAAGGCAGTTCTTC
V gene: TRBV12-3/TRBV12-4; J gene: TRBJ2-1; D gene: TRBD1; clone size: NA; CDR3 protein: CASRPGQGPSEQFF; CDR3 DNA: TGTGCCAGCAGGCCGGGACAGGGGCCTAGTGAGCAGTTCTTC
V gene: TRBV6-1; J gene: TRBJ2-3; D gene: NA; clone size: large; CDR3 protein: CASSERAGAISDTDTQYF; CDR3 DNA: TGTGCCAGCAGTGAGAGGGCAGGGGCGATTTCTGACACAGATACGCAGTATTTT
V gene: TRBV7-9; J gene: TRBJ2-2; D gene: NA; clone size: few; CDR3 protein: CASSSPSPELFF; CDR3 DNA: TGTGCCAGCAGCTCGCCGTCCCCGGAGCTGTTTTTT
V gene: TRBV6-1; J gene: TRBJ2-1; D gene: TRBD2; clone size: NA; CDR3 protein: CASIAGSGDRGPETQYF; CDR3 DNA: TGTGCCAGCATCGCGGGTAGCGGGGACCGCGGCCCAGAGACCCAGTATTTC
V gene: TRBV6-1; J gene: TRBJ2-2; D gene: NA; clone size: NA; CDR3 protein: CASSEEKSGELFF; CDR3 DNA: TGTGCCAGCAGTGAGGAGAAGTCCGGGGAGCTGTTTTTT
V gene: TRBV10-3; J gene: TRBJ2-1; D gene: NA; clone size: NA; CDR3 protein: CAGRGGRDPDTQYF; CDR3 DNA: TGTGCGGGGAGAGGGGGTCGTGACCCAGATACCCAGTATTTC
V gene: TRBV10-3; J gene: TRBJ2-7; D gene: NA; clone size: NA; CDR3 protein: CAISLTAPDEQYF; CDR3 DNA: TGTGCCATCAGTTTGACTGCCCCCGACGAGCAGTACTTC
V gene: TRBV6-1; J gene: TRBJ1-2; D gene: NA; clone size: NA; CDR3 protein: CASSEAGAGYGYTF; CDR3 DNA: TGTGCCAGCAGTGAAGCCGGGGCGGGCTATGGCTACACCTTC
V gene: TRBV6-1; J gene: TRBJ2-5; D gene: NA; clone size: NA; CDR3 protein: CAGRGTRDQETQYF; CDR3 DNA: TGTGCGGGGAGAGGGACTCGAGACCAAGAGACGCAGTACTTC
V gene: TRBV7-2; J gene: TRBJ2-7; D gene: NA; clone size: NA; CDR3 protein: CASSPRQANEQYF; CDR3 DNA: TGTGCCAGCAGCCCGCGACAGGCTAATGAGCAGTACTTC
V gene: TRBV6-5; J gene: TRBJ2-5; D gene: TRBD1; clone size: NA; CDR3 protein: CASSYSGGDRETQYF; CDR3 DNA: TGTGCCAGCAGTTACTCAGGGGGCGATCGGGAGACCCAGTACTTC
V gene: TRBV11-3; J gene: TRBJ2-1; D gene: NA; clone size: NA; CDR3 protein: CASSLVPGEQFF; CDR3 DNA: TGTGCCAGCAGCTTAGTACCGGGGGAGCAGTTCTTC
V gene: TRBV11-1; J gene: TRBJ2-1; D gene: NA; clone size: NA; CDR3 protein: CASTITENEQFF; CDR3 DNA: TGTGCCAGCACCATTACAGAGAATGAGCAGTTCTTC
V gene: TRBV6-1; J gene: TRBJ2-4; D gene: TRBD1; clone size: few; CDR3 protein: CASRMTGLTKNIQYF; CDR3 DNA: TGTGCCAGCAGAATGACAGGGCTGACCAAAAACATTCAGTACTTC
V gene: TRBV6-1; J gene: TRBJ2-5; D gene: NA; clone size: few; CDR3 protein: CASRGLGGSDQETQYF; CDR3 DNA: TGTGCCAGCAGGGGGCTTGGGGGAAGCGACCAAGAGACCCAGTACTTC
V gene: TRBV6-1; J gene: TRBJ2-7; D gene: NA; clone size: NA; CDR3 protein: CASSEPGHIPYEQYF; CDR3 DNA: TGTGCCAGCAGTGAGCCGGGACACATCCCCTACGAGCAGTACTTC
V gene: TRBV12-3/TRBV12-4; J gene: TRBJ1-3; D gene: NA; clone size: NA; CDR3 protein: CASSFYGDTIYF; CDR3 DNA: TGTGCCAGCAGTTTTTATGGGGACACCATATATTTT
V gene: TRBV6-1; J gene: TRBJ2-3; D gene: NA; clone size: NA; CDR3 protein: CASRALGGTSKNTQYF; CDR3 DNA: TGTGCCAGCAGAGCCCTGGGGGGGACAAGCAAAAACACGCAGTATTTT
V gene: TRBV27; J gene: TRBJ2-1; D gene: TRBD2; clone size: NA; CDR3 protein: CASSPWTSGASNEQFF; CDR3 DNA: TGTGCCAGCAGCCCTTGGACTAGCGGGGCGAGCAATGAGCAGTTCTTC
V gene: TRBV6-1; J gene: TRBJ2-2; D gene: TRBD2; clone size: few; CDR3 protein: CASSELVNGLAVGTGELFF; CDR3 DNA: TGTGCCAGCAGTGAATTGGTAAACGGACTAGCCGTAGGCACCGGGGAGCTGTTTTTT
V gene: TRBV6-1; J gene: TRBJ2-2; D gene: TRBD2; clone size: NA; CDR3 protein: CASRGTKRGLGLPGVRTDKLYF; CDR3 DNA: TGTGCCAGCAGGGGGACTAAGCGGGGGCTGGGACTACCGGGAGTGAGGACAGATAAGCTGTATTTT
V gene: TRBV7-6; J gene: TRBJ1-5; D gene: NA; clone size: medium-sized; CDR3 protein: CASSLDWDQPQHF; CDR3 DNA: TGTGCCAGCAGCTTAGACTGGGACCAGCCCCAGCATTTT
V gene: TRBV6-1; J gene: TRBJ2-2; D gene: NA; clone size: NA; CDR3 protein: CASDARADAVRTDTQFF; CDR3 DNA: TGTGCCAGCGATGCGCGGGCGGACGCTGTGAGGACAGATACGCAGTTTTTT
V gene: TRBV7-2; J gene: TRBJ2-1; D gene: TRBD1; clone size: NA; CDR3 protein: CASSLGRGQYEQFF; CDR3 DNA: TGTGCCAGCAGCTTAGGCAGGGGGCAGTATGAGCAGTTCTTC
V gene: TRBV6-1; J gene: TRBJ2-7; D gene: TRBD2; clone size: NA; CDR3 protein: CASSVRAGDTQYF; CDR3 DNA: TGTGCCAGCAGTGTTAGGGCGGGGGATACGCAGTACTTC
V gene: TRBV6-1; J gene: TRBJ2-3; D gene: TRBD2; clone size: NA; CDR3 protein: CASSELGGCATDTQYF; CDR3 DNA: TGTGCCAGCAGTGAATTGGGGGGGTGCGCCACAGATACGCAGTATTTT